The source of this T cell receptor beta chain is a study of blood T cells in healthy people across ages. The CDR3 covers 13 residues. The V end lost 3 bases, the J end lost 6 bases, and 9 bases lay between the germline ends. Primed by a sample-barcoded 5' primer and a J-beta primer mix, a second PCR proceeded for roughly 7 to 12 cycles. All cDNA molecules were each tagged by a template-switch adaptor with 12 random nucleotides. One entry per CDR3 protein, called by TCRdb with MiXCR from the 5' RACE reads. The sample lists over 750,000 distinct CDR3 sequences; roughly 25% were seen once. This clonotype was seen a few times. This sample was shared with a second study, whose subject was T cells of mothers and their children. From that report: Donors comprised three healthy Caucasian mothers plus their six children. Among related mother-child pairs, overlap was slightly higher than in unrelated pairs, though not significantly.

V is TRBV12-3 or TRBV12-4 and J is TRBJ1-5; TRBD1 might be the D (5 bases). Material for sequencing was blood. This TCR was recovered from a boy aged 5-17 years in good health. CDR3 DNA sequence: TGTGCCAGCAGTTTCACCGGGGGTCAGCCCCAGCATTTT. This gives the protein CASSFTGGQPQHF.